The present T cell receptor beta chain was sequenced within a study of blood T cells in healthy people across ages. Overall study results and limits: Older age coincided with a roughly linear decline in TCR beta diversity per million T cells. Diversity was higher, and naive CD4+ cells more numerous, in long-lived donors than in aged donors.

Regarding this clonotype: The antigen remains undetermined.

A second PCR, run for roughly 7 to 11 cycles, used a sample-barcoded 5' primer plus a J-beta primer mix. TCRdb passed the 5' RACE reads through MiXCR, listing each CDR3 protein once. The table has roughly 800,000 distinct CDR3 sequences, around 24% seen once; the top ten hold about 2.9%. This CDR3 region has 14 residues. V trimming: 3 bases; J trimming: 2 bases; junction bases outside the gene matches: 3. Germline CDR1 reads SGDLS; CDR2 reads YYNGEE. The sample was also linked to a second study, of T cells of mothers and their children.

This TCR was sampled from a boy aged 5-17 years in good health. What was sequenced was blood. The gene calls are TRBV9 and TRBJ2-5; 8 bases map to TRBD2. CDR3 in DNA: TGTGCCAGCAGCGCCGGGACTAGGCAAGAGACCCAGTACTTC. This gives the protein CASSAGTRQETQYF.